This T cell receptor beta chain was sequenced in a study of CD8 T cells in ankylosing spondylitis. Construction of TCR beta libraries was performed using quantitative 5'-RACE with molecular barcodes. Via MiXCR, TCRdb re-called the 5' RACE reads, giving one row per CDR3 protein. The sample gives around 210,000 distinct CDR3 sequences, 8.2% of which show up once; around 4.9% is in the top ten. The study's findings and limits: Clones tied to disease were said to be significantly enriched in matched ankylosing spondylitis synovial fluid. For ankylosing spondylitis blood, a TCR beta motif of about 8 highly homologous variants appeared characteristic. Earlier reports found some motif variants in synovial fluid and blood in reactive arthritis.

This CDR3 is built from 14 residues. Trimming cost V 3 bases and J 3 bases, with 11 bases left between them. This clonotype came up many times. Its specificity is not known. V and J are TRBV12-3 or TRBV12-4 and TRBJ1-2; D not certain. The receptor was derived from a female donor with ankylosing spondylitis or in good health (not recorded which). The sequenced sample was blood, either unsorted or a sorted T cell fraction (not recorded which). The CDR3 DNA sequence: TGTGCCAGCAGTTTCACCTTCGGGGACTATGGCTACACCTTC. It specifies CASSFTFGDYGYTF.